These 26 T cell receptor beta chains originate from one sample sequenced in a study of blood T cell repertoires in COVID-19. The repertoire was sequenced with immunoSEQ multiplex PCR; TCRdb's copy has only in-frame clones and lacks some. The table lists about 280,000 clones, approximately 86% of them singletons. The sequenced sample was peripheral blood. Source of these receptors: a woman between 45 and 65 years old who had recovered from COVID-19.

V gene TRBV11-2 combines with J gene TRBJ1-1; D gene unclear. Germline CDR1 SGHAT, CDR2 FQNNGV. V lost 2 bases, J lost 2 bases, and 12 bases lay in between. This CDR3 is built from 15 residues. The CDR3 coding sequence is TGTGCCAGCAGCTTAACAGCAGGCCCAAACACTGAAGCTTTCTTT. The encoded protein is CASSLTAGPNTEAFF.

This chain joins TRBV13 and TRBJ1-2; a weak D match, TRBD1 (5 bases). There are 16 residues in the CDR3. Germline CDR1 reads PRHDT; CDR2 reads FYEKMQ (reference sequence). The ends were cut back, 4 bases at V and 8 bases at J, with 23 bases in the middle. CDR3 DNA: TGTGCCAGCAGCTCATCCACGGAAGGGGCGTCGGGCGGCTACACCTTC. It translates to CASSSSTEGASGGYTF. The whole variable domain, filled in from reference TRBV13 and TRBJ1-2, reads AAGVIQSPRHLIKEKRETATLKCYPIPRHDTVYWYQQGPGQDPQFLISFYEKMQSDKGSIPDRFSAQQFSDYHSELNMSSLELGDSALYFCASSSSTEGASGGYTFGSGTRLTVV.

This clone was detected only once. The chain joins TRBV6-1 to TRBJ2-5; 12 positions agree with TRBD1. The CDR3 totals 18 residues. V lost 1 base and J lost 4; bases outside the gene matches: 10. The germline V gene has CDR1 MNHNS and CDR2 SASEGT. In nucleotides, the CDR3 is TGTGCCAGCAGTGAAGGCGCGGGACAGGGGGCATTATCAGAGACCCAGTACTTC. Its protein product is CASSEGAGQGALSETQYF.

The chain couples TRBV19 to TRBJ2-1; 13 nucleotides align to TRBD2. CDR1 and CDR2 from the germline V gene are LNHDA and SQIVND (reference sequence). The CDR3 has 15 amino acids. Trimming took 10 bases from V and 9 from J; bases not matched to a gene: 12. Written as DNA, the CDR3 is TGTGCCACCGGACTAGCGGGAGCCTGGGGGGGTGAGCAGTTCTTC. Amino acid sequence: CATGLAGAWGGEQFF.

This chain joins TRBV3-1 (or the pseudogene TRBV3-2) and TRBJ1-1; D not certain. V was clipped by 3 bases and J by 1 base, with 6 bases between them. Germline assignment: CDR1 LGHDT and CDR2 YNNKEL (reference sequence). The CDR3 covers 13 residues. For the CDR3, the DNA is TGTGCCAGCAGCCAGAATAGGAACACTGAAGCTTTCTTT. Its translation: CASSQNRNTEAFF.

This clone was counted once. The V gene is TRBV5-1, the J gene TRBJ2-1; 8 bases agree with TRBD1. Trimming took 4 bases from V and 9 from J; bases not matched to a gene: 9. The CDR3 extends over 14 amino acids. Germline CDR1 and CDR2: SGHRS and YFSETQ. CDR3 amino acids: CASSMGDRPGEQFF. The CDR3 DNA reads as TGCGCCAGCAGCATGGGGGACAGGCCCGGTGAGCAGTTCTTC.

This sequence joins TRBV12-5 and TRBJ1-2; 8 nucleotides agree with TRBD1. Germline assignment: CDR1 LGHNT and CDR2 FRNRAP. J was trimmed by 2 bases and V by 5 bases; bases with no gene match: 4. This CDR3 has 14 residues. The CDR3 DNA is TGTGCTAGTGGTACAGGGGGACCCAACTATGGCTACACCTTC. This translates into CASGTGGPNYGYTF. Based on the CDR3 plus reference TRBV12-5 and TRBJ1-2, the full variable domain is DARVTQTPRHKVTEMGQEVTMRCQPILGHNTVFWYRQTMMQGLELLAYFRNRAPLDDSGMPKDRFSAEMPDATLATLKIQPSEPRDSAVYFCASGTGGPNYGYTFGSGTRLTVV.

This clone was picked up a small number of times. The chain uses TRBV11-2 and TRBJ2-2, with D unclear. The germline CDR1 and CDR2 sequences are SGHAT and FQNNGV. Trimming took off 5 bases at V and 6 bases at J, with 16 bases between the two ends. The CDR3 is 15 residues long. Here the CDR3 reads CASSLTVDPAGELFF. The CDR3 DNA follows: TGTGCCAGCAGCCTAACAGTAGATCCGGCCGGGGAGCTGTTTTTT.

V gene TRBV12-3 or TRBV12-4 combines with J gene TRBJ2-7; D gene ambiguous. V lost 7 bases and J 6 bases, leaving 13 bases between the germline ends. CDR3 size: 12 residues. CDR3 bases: TGTGCCAGCAATCGTTCGGGTCGCGAGCAGTACTTC. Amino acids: CASNRSGREQYF.

As DNA, the CDR3 is TGCGCCAGCAGCTCTGGACTAGCGGGAGGGCCCGGCAATGAGCAGTTCTTC. It encodes CASSSGLAGGPGNEQFF. The chain uses TRBV5-1 and TRBJ2-1, with TRBD2 identical over 15 bases. The CDR3 spans 17 residues. Unmatched junction bases numbered 7, after V lost 3 bases and J lost 6 bases. Per the germline V gene, CDR1 is SGHRS and CDR2 is YFSETQ.

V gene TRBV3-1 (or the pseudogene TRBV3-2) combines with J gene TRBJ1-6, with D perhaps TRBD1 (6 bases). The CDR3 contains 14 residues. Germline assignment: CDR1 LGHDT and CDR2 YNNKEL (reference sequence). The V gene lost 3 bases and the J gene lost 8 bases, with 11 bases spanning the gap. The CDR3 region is CASSHPGHYSPLHF. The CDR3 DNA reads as TGTGCCAGCAGCCACCCGGGACACTATTCACCCCTCCACTTT.

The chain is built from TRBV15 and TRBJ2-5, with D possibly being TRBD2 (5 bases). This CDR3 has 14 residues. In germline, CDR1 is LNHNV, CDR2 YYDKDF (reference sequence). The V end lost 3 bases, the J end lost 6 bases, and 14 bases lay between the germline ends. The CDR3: CATSRMGEYKTQYF. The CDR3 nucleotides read TGTGCCACCAGCAGGATGGGAGAATATAAGACCCAGTACTTC.

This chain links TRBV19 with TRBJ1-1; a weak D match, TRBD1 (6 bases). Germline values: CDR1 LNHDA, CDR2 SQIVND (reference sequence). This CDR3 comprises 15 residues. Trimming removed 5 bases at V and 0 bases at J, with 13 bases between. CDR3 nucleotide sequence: TGTGCCAGTAGTGGCCGGACAGCCTTGAACACTGAAGCTTTCTTT. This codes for CASSGRTALNTEAFF.

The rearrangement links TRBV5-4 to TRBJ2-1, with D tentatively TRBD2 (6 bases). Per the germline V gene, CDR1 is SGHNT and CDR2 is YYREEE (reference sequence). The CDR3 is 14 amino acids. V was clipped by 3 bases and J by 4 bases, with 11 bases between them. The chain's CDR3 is CASSSWTTYNEQFF. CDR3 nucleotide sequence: TGTGCCAGCAGCTCATGGACTACATACAATGAGCAGTTCTTC.

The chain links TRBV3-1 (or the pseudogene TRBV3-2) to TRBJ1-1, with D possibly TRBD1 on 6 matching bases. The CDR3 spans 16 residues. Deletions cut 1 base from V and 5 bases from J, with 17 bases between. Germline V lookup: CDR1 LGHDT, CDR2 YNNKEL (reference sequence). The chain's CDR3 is CASSQGGGRGWTEAFF. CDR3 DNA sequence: TGTGCCAGCAGCCAAGGAGGGGGGAGGGGGTGGACTGAAGCTTTCTTT.

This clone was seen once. The CDR3 DNA sequence: TGTGCCAGCAGGTACAGGGGGTTAAGTTCGAATACGCAGTATTTT. Amino acid sequence: CASRYRGLSSNTQYF. The chain links TRBV27 to TRBJ2-3; TRBD1 aligns across 8 bases. This CDR3 contains 15 residues. V lost 6 bases to trimming and J lost 7 bases; unmatched junction nucleotides: 12. CDR1 and CDR2 (germline): MNHEY, SMNVEV (reference sequence).

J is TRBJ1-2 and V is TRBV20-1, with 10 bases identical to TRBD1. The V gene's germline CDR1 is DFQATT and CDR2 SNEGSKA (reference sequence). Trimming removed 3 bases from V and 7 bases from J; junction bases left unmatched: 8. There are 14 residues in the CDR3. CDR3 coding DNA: TGCAGTGCTAGTCCTGGACAGGGGGTTGGTGGCTACACCTTC. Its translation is CSASPGQGVGGYTF.

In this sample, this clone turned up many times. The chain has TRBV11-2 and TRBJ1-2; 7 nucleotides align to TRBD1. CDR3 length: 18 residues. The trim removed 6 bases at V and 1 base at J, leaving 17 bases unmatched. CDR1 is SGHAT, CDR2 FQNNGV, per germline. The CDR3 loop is CASSSIRDRAWVNYGYTF. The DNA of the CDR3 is TGTGCCAGCAGTTCCATCCGAGACAGGGCTTGGGTTAACTATGGCTACACCTTC. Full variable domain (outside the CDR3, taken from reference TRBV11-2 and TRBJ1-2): EAGVAQSPRYKIIEKRQSVAFWCNPISGHATLYWYQQILGQGPKLLIQFQNNGVVDDSQLPKDRFSAERLKGVDSTLKIQPAKLEDSAVYLCASSSIRDRAWVNYGYTFGSGTRLTVV.

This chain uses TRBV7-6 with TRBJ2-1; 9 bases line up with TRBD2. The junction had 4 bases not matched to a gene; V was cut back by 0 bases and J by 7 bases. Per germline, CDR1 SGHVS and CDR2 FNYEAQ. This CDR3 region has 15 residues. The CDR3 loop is CASSLALAGRNEQFF. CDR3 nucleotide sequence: TGTGCCAGCAGCTTAGCACTAGCGGGCCGAAATGAGCAGTTCTTC.

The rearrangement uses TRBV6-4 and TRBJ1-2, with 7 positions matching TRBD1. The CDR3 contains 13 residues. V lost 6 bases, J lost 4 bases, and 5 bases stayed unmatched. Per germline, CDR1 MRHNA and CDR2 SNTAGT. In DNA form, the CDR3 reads TGTGCCAGCAGACAGGGGCGGAGCTATGGCTACACCTTC. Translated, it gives CASRQGRSYGYTF.

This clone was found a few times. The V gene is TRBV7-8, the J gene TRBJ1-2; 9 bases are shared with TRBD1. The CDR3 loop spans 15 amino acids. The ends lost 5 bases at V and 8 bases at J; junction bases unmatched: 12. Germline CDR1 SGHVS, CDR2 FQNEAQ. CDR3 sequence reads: CASSRTGTGFRGYTF. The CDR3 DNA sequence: TGTGCCAGCAGCCGGACCGGGACAGGGTTTCGCGGCTACACCTTC.

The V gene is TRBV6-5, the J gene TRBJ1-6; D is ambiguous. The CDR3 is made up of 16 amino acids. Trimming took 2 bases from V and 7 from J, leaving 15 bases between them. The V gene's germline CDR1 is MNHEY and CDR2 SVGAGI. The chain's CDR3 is CASSYSRGGWNSPLHF. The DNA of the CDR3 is TGTGCCAGCAGTTACAGTCGTGGAGGGTGGAATTCACCCCTCCACTTT.

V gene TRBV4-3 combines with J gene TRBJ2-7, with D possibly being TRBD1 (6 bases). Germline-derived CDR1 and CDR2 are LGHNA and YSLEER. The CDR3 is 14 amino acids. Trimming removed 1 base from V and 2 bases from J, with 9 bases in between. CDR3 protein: CASSQGTVAYEQYF. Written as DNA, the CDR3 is TGCGCCAGCAGCCAAGGGACAGTAGCCTACGAGCAGTACTTC.

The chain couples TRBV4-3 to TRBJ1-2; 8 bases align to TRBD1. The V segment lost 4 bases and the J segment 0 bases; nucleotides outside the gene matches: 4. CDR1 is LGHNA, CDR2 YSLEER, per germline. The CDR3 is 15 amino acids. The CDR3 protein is CASSPQGVANYGYTF. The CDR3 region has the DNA TGCGCCAGCAGCCCACAGGGGGTAGCTAACTATGGCTACACCTTC.

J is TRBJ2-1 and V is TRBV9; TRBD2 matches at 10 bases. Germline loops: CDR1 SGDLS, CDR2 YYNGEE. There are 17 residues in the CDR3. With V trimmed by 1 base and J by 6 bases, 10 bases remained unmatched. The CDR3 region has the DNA TGTGCCAGCAGCGTATCCATCAGCGGGGGGGCCCTCAATGAGCAGTTCTTC. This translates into CASSVSISGGALNEQFF.

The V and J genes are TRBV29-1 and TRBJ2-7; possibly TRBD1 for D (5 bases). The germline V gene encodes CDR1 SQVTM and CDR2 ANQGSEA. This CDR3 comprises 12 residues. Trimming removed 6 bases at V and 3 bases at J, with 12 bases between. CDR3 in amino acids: CSVGRGRYEQYF. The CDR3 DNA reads TGCAGCGTCGGTAGGGGTCGCTACGAGCAGTACTTC.